This TCR beta chain was sequenced for a study of blood T cell repertoires in COVID-19. At the level of the study: Sites in the United States, Italy and Spain provided acute and convalescent COVID-19 samples. PBMCs, B-cell-depleted T cells, or T cells provided the cDNA or gDNA that made up the material.

In the authors' methods: Nucleated cell number was recorded as an estimate derived from reference gene primer amplification. The data were produced by immunoSEQ multiplex PCR, yet TCRdb's version contains in-frame clones alone and is incomplete. The D gene and trimming were derived from the DNA, and the V and J assignments and clone size from that table. The sample yields 55,000 to 85,000 clones, less than 75% seen once. Germline-derived CDR1 and CDR2 are MNHNS and SASEGT. This CDR3 is 13 amino acids long. With 3 bases removed from V and 7 bases from J, the gap between germline ends came to 10 bases.

The chain employs TRBV6-1 and TRBJ2-1; D remains ambiguous. Source material: peripheral blood. The source is a man aged 55 to 70 with acute or convalescent COVID-19. CDR3: CASSDIEVNEQFF. The CDR3 DNA follows: TGTGCCAGCAGTGACATTGAGGTTAATGAGCAGTTCTTC.